What follows describes a single T cell receptor (beta chain). Antigen: not known. The CDR3 length is 15 residues. Germline V lookup: CDR1 SGHKS, CDR2 YYEKEE (reference sequence). V was shortened by 0 bases and J by 0 bases, with 10 bases between the two germline ends. Authors' data handling: Junction-only immunoSEQ data arrived without quality scores, meaning filtering differed. Assay: immunoSEQ multiplex PCR; the TCRdb copy retains only in-frame clones and omits some. D and trimming come from the DNA, and the V and J calls and clone size come from that table. This table holds over a million clones, about 98.5% found once. The sample belongs to a study of shared clonotypes between healthy human individuals. Study overall: CD4 naive cells filled three plates per donor, CD4 memory three, CD8 naive two and CD8 memory one.

Study results and limitations: A generally larger estimated richness was seen in naive subsets than in memory subsets. The naive CD4 repertoires of several donors were compared, and about 5% of clonotypes were shared.

Material: naive CD4+ T cells sorted from blood. The subset: CD45RA+ positively selected. The genes are TRBV5-5 and TRBJ2-7; D is perhaps TRBD1 or TRBD2 (5 bases each). The receptor comes from a man aged 25-40 years in good health. The CDR3 loop reads CASSLGDQYSYEQYF. The CDR3 DNA is TGTGCCAGCAGCTTGGGGGACCAATACTCCTACGAGCAGTACTTC. Full variable domain (remainder filled in from reference TRBV5-5 and TRBJ2-7): DAGVTQSPTHLIKTRGQQVTLRCSPISGHKSVSWYQQVLGQGPQFIFQYYEKEERGRGNFPDRFSARQFPNYSSELNVNALLLGDSALYLCASSLGDQYSYEQYFGPGTRLTVT.